What follows are 27 T cell receptor beta chains derived from one specimen sequenced in a study of blood T cell repertoires in COVID-19. The assay was immunoSEQ multiplex PCR, and TCRdb's table has in-frame clones only and misses some. The data contain 180,000 or so clones, roughly 82% of them singletons. Sequencing was done on a sample of PBMCs or T cells enriched from blood (not recorded which). These receptors were obtained from a woman in her twenties or thirties who had recovered from COVID-19.

The chain couples TRBV10-3 to TRBJ2-7; TRBD1 agrees at 8 bases. The CDR3 is made up of 16 amino acids. Unmatched junction bases numbered 10, after V lost 4 bases and J lost 2 bases. Germline CDR1 ENHRY, CDR2 SYGVKD. The CDR3 loop is CAISGSDRGRAYEQYF. DNA of the CDR3: TGTGCCATCAGTGGATCTGACAGGGGCCGGGCCTACGAGCAGTACTTC.

V is TRBV10-3 and J is TRBJ1-1; D possibly corresponds to TRBD1 (5 bases). The germline V gene has CDR1 ENHRY and CDR2 SYGVKD. V shed 0 bases and J shed 0 bases, with 8 bases lying between them. CDR3 length equals 15 residues. Written as DNA, the CDR3 is TGTGCCATCAGTGAGTCGGGGGGTATGAACACTGAAGCTTTCTTT. It specifies CAISESGGMNTEAFF.

The chain links TRBV10-3 to TRBJ2-7; 8 nucleotides line up with TRBD1. The germline V gene encodes CDR1 ENHRY and CDR2 SYGVKD. V trimming: 2 bases; J trimming: 5 bases; junction bases outside the gene matches: 5. The CDR3 totals 14 residues. The CDR3 region has the DNA TGTGCCATCAGTGAGGGACAGGGTAGCGACGAGCAGTACTTC. Protein product: CAISEGQGSDEQYF.

This clone was recorded only once. V is TRBV28 and J is TRBJ1-4, with D tentatively TRBD1 (5 bases). The CDR3 extends over 17 amino acids. The ends were cut back, 7 bases at V and 5 bases at J, with 23 bases in the middle. Germline V gene lookup returns CDR1 MDHEN and CDR2 SYDVKM. CDR3 DNA sequence: TGTGCCAGCACTCTTAAGGCAGGGATGTCGAAGAATGAAAAACTGTTTTTT. This encodes CASTLKAGMSKNEKLFF. Looking up the rest from reference TRBV28 and TRBJ1-4 gives the full variable domain: DVKVTQSSRYLVKRTGEKVFLECVQDMDHENMFWYRQDPGLGLRLIYFSYDVKMKEKGDIPEGYSVSREKKERFSLILESASTNQTSMYLCASTLKAGMSKNEKLFFGSGTQLSVL.

This clone was detected only once. V usage is TRBV2 and J usage is TRBJ2-7; 8 nucleotides align to TRBD2. The CDR3 has 15 residues. The trim removed 3 bases at V and 1 base at J, leaving 5 bases unmatched. From germline, CDR1 is SNHLY and CDR2 FYNNEI. CDR3 bases: TGTGCCAGCAGTGATACCCCGGGAGGGTCCTACGAGCAGTACTTC. Its protein product is CASSDTPGGSYEQYF.

The rearrangement uses TRBV7-9 and TRBJ2-7, with D perhaps TRBD2 (6 bases). The CDR3 extends over 19 amino acids. Germline-derived CDR1 and CDR2 are SEHNR and FQNEAQ (reference sequence). V was pared by 2 bases and J by 0 bases, with 23 bases between. This chain's CDR3 is CASSLSQGITEGHSYEQYF. The CDR3, as DNA: TGTGCCAGCAGCTTAAGTCAGGGTATAACGGAGGGCCACTCCTACGAGCAGTACTTC.

The CDR3 region has the DNA TGTGCCAGCCACTACGTTGCGCGGCAAGAGACCCAGTACTTC. Translating it yields CASHYVARQETQYF. The chain combines TRBV3-1 (or the pseudogene TRBV3-2) with TRBJ2-5; D call uncertain. Between the trimmed V and J ends, which lost 8 bases and 2 bases, there was a span of 15 bases. The CDR3 runs to 14 residues. Germline CDR1 reads LGHDT; CDR2 reads YNNKEL (reference sequence).

The V call is TRBV27, the J call TRBJ2-5, with 9 bases fitting TRBD2. The CDR3 spans 14 residues. CDR1 MNHEY and CDR2 SMNVEV come from the germline V gene (reference sequence). J gave up 7 bases and V 5 bases, and 8 bases lay outside the gene matches. In DNA, the CDR3 is TGTGCCAGCAGTCCGGGACTAGCTGTTGGGACCCAGTACTTC. Translated, it gives CASSPGLAVGTQYF.

The J gene is TRBJ2-1, the V gene TRBV27; 12 bases match TRBD2. The CDR3 is 15 residues long. CDR1 and CDR2 (germline): MNHEY, SMNVEV (reference sequence). The junction had 5 bases not matched to a gene; V was cut back by 4 bases and J by 7 bases. The CDR3 nucleotides read TGTGCCAGCAGTTCCCGACTAGCGGGAGAGAATGAGCAGTTCTTC. Amino acid sequence: CASSSRLAGENEQFF.

The chain combines TRBV25-1 with TRBJ2-6; 7 bases map to TRBD2. The germline V gene has CDR1 MGHDK and CDR2 SYGVNS. The trim removed 1 base at V and 2 bases at J, leaving 2 bases unmatched. This CDR3 comprises 16 residues. The CDR3 DNA reads as TGTGCCAGCAGTGAATGGGAGGGGCCTGGGGCCAACGTCCTGACTTTC. Residues: CASSEWEGPGANVLTF.

The chain has TRBV27 and TRBJ1-5; D remains ambiguous. Germline lookup yields CDR1 MNHEY and CDR2 SMNVEV (reference sequence). V shed 3 bases and J shed 1 base, with 4 bases lying between them. The CDR3 consists of 13 residues. The CDR3 nucleotides read TGTGCCAGCAGTTTTAGCAGCAATCAGCCCCAGCATTTT. The encoded protein is CASSFSSNQPQHF.

A single count supports this clone. This chain links TRBV3-1 (or the pseudogene TRBV3-2) with TRBJ2-4, with 7 bases aligning to TRBD1. V was pared by 5 bases and J by 2 bases, with 3 bases of the junction left unmatched. Germline assignment: CDR1 LGHDT and CDR2 YNNKEL (reference sequence). CDR3 length: 14 amino acids. DNA for the CDR3: TGTGCCAGCAGCGACAGGGTAACCAAAAACATTCAGTACTTC. It encodes CASSDRVTKNIQYF.

This clone was picked up a small number of times. The rearrangement joins TRBV7-9 to TRBJ2-1; TRBD2 might be the D (5 bases). The CDR3 consists of 16 residues. Germline CDR1 reads SEHNR; CDR2 reads FQNEAQ (reference sequence). V lost 0 bases to trimming and J lost 4 bases, with 13 bases between them. CDR3 coding DNA: TGTGCCAGCAGCTTAGCGGGAGCCCCCTCATACAATGAGCAGTTCTTC. It specifies CASSLAGAPSYNEQFF.

V and J are TRBV5-5 and TRBJ2-2; 8 positions match TRBD2. This CDR3 is built from 14 residues. Germline V gives CDR1 SGHKS, CDR2 YYEKEE (reference sequence). V gave up 4 bases and J gave up 6 bases; unmatched junction bases: 5. The CDR3 reads CASSGRTSPGELFF. CDR3 nucleotides: TGTGCCAGCAGCGGTAGGACTAGCCCCGGGGAGCTGTTTTTT. The variable domain in full, with the rest retrieved from reference TRBV5-5 and TRBJ2-2, is DAGVTQSPTHLIKTRGQQVTLRCSPISGHKSVSWYQQVLGQGPQFIFQYYEKEERGRGNFPDRFSARQFPNYSSELNVNALLLGDSALYLCASSGRTSPGELFFGEGSRLTVL.

DNA of the CDR3: TGTGCCAGCAGTACGACAGCTGGAAACACCATATATTTT. This codes for CASSTTAGNTIYF. The rearrangement links TRBV6-5 to TRBJ1-3; TRBD1 might be the D (5 bases). The CDR3 loop spans 13 amino acids. With 5 bases removed from V and 2 bases from J, the gap between germline ends came to 7 bases. Germline CDR1 reads MNHEY; CDR2 reads SVGAGI.

This clone has just one count. J is TRBJ2-1 and V is TRBV30, with a possible D match to TRBD2 (6 bases). V was shortened by 4 bases and J by 5 bases, with 15 bases between the two germline ends. The CDR3 spans 14 residues. Germline CDR1 GTSNPN, CDR2 SVGIG (reference sequence). The CDR3 loop is CAWTIGGEHNEQFF. Written as DNA, the CDR3 is TGTGCCTGGACAATCGGGGGAGAACACAATGAGCAGTTCTTC.

This clone was recorded only once. The chain is built from TRBV20-1 and TRBJ2-3; D unclear. V dropped 3 bases and J dropped 2 bases, with 9 bases sitting between them. Per the germline V gene, CDR1 is DFQATT and CDR2 is SNEGSKA (reference sequence). The CDR3 totals 13 residues. DNA for the CDR3: TGCAGTGCTAGTCTCCTAACCACAGATACGCAGTATTTT. Protein product: CSASLLTTDTQYF.

V and J are TRBV18 and TRBJ2-3; 10 positions agree with TRBD1. CDR1 is KGHSH and CDR2 is LQKENI in the germline V gene. This CDR3 is 15 amino acids long. The V and J ends lost 3 bases and 2 bases, in that order; junction bases with no gene match: 2. CDR3 coding DNA: TGTGCCAGCTCACCGGGACAGGGGTCCACAGATACGCAGTATTTT. Encoded protein: CASSPGQGSTDTQYF. The complete variable domain, with remaining parts taken from reference TRBV18 and TRBJ2-3, reads NAGVMQNPRHLVRRRGQEARLRCSPMKGHSHVYWYRQLPEEGLKFMVYLQKENIIDESGMPKERFSAEFPKEGPSILRIQQVVRGDSAAYFCASSPGQGSTDTQYFGPGTRLTVL.

The chain joins TRBV28 to TRBJ1-2, with TRBD1 identical over 9 bases. J gave up 7 bases and V 11 bases, and 14 bases lay outside the gene matches. This CDR3 has 14 amino acids. Germline V lookup: CDR1 MDHEN, CDR2 SYDVKM. The DNA for the CDR3 is TGTGCCTGCGGGGACAGGGTAATTTACGGTGGCTACACCTTC. Translating it yields CACGDRVIYGGYTF.

The CDR3, as DNA: TGTGCCAGCGAAGCGGGAAGCTCCTACAATGAGCAGTTCTTC. It is translated as CASEAGSSYNEQFF. The chain joins TRBV28 to TRBJ2-1; TRBD2 matches at 7 bases. This CDR3 comprises 14 residues. Germline CDR1 is MDHEN and CDR2 is SYDVKM. The V and J ends lost 8 bases and 0 bases, in that order; junction bases with no gene match: 4. Full variable domain (missing parts from reference TRBV28 and TRBJ2-1): DVKVTQSSRYLVKRTGEKVFLECVQDMDHENMFWYRQDPGLGLRLIYFSYDVKMKEKGDIPEGYSVSREKKERFSLILESASTNQTSMYLCASEAGSSYNEQFFGPGTRLTVL.

This clone was observed a handful of times. This chain uses TRBV2 with TRBJ1-2; the D gene is possibly TRBD1 (6 bases). The CDR3 is 13 amino acids. V lost 6 bases and J 2 bases, leaving 10 bases between the germline ends. Germline V gene data show CDR1 as SNHLY and CDR2 as FYNNEI. CDR3 sequence reads: CASRAGVNYGYTF. DNA for the CDR3: TGTGCCAGCAGAGCAGGGGTAAACTATGGCTACACCTTC.

V gene TRBV28 combines with J gene TRBJ1-5; TRBD1 matches 7 bases. CDR1 MDHEN and CDR2 SYDVKM come from the germline V gene. There are 14 residues in the CDR3. Losses at the gene ends were 7 bases for V and 7 bases for J; bases not matched to a gene: 10. The CDR3 sequence: CASTVSRGQQPQHF. The CDR3 DNA reads as TGTGCCAGCACTGTTAGTAGGGGGCAGCAGCCCCAGCATTTT. Combining the CDR3 with reference TRBV28 and TRBJ1-5 gives the whole variable domain DVKVTQSSRYLVKRTGEKVFLECVQDMDHENMFWYRQDPGLGLRLIYFSYDVKMKEKGDIPEGYSVSREKKERFSLILESASTNQTSMYLCASTVSRGQQPQHFGDGTRLSIL.

With regard to this clone: An end of the junction does not agree with germline; a read error may underlie this. This chain joins TRBV7-3 and TRBJ2-1, with D possibly TRBD2 on 5 matching bases. CDR1 and CDR2 (germline): SGHTA, FQGTGA. The CDR3 consists of 15 residues. The CDR3 loop reads CASSLTRGSYNEQFF. CDR3 bases: TGTGCCAGCAGCCTAACCCGGGGTAGCTACAATGAGCAGTTCTTC.

The CDR3 protein is CASSQDNGYEQFF. The CDR3, as DNA: TGTGCCAGCAGCCAAGATAACGGTTATGAGCAGTTCTTC. V usage is TRBV4-2 and J usage is TRBJ2-1; D gene unclear. CDR1 is LGHNA and CDR2 is YNFKEQ in the germline V gene. Trimming took off 0 bases at V and 8 bases at J, with 8 bases between the two ends. CDR3 length: 13 amino acids.

J is TRBJ2-1 and V is TRBV5-1, with 12 bases matching TRBD2. The ends lost 2 bases at V and 9 bases at J; junction bases unmatched: 6. This CDR3 is 15 amino acids long. Germline V gene data show CDR1 as SGHRS and CDR2 as YFSETQ. CDR3 nucleotide sequence: TGCGCCAGCAGCTTAATTCTAGCGGGAGGGAGTGAGCAGTTCTTC. Protein sequence: CASSLILAGGSEQFF. The complete variable domain, with remaining parts taken from reference TRBV5-1 and TRBJ2-1, reads KAGVTQTPRYLIKTRGQQVTLSCSPISGHRSVSWYQQTPGQGLQFLFEYFSETQRNKGNFPGRFSGRQFSNSRSEMNVSTLELGDSALYLCASSLILAGGSEQFFGPGTRLTVL.

The rearrangement links TRBV10-2 to TRBJ1-1; D may be TRBD1 (6 bases). CDR3 length: 14 amino acids. The V gene lost 5 bases and the J gene lost 2 bases, with 12 bases spanning the gap. Germline CDR1 WSHSY, CDR2 SAAADI. Here the CDR3 DNA reads TGCGCCAGCAGTCTTACAGGGTCCAACACTGAAGCTTTCTTT. Encoded protein: CASSLTGSNTEAFF.

The V gene is TRBV10-3, the J gene TRBJ1-2, with TRBD1 as a possible D gene (5 bases). V lost 7 bases and J lost 3, with 9 bases in between. The germline CDR1 and CDR2 sequences are ENHRY and SYGVKD. The CDR3 extends over 12 amino acids. CDR3 loop: CAITRGDYGYTF. CDR3 sequence (DNA): TGTGCCATCACTCGGGGGGACTATGGCTACACCTTC.